A selection of T cell receptor beta chains follows, all from one sample in a study of blood T cell repertoires in COVID-19. Produced via immunoSEQ multiplex PCR; TCRdb's table is partial and in-frame only. The sample has some 35,000 clones, around 80% seen once; the top ten hold approximately 41%. The specimen was peripheral blood. These receptor sequences come from a man older than 75 with active or convalescent COVID-19. Both conserved end residues are part of each CDR3. D genes are given only for firm matches. Expanded clones get a size class; other rows say once, few or many, or leave the size out.

v_gene	j_gene	abundance	d_gene	CDR3aa	CDR3nt
TRBV24-1	TRBJ2-1	-	-	CATSDPSELANEQFF	TGTGCCACCAGTGACCCTTCGGAACTAGCTAACGAGCAGTTCTTC
TRBV10-3	TRBJ2-7	few	TRBD1	CAIQDRNYEQYF	TGTGCCATCCAGGACAGGAACTACGAGCAGTACTTC
TRBV11-3	TRBJ2-2	once	-	CASSYTRNTGELFF	TGTGCCAGCAGCTATACGCGGAACACCGGGGAGCTGTTTTTT
TRBV2	TRBJ1-4	once	TRBD1	CASTRDRDEKLFF	TGTGCCAGCACCCGGGACAGGGACGAAAAACTGTTTTTT
TRBV3-1/TRBV3-2	TRBJ1-2	-	TRBD1	CASSQDLLDRDYGYTF	TGTGCCAGCAGCCAAGACCTCTTGGACAGGGATTATGGCTACACCTTC
TRBV6-2/TRBV6-3	TRBJ2-7	-	TRBD2	CASSRGDYEQYF	TGTGCCAGCAGTCGGGGGGATTACGAGCAGTACTTC
TRBV7-7	TRBJ2-5	-	-	CASSVAGAKTQYF	TGTGCTAGCAGCGTCGCGGGGGCTAAGACCCAGTACTTC
TRBV4-3	TRBJ2-5	-	TRBD1	CASSQETGQETQYF	TGCGCCAGCAGCCAAGAGACAGGGCAAGAGACCCAGTACTTC
TRBV11-3	TRBJ2-1	-	TRBD2	CASSLGRRETPNEQFF	TGTGCCAGCAGCTTAGGAAGGCGGGAGACTCCCAATGAGCAGTTCTTC
TRBV5-8	TRBJ2-7	-	TRBD1	CASSLGGTGTNYEQYF	TGTGCCAGCAGCTTGGGGGGGACAGGGACCAACTACGAGCAGTACTTC
TRBV24-1	TRBJ1-3	-	TRBD1	CATFHWTGEDRARNTIYF	TGTGCCACCTTTCATTGGACAGGGGAGGACCGGGCTAGGAACACCATATATTTT
TRBV5-1	TRBJ2-6	-	TRBD1	CASTGQPISGANVLTF	TGCGCCAGCACGGGACAGCCGATCTCTGGGGCCAACGTCCTGACTTTC
TRBV5-1	TRBJ2-5	once	TRBD2	CASSLAGTSGSQETQYF	TGCGCCAGCAGCTTGGCCGGGACTAGCGGGAGTCAGGAGACCCAGTACTTC
TRBV6-2/TRBV6-3	TRBJ1-5	-	-	CASCLTEIQPQHF	TGTGCCAGCTGCCTGACTGAGATTCAGCCCCAGCATTTT
TRBV10-3	TRBJ1-6	-	TRBD1	CAINPGQGDSPLHF	TGTGCCATCAATCCGGGACAGGGCGATTCACCCCTCCACTTT
TRBV6-5	TRBJ2-7	few	TRBD2	CASSMTSRYEQYF	TGTGCCAGCAGTATGACTAGCCGGTACGAGCAGTACTTC
TRBV4-3	TRBJ2-1	-	TRBD1	CASSQGNGQAYNEQFF	TGCGCCAGCAGCCAAGGGAACGGACAGGCCTACAATGAGCAGTTCTTC
TRBV6-5	TRBJ2-2	-	-	CASSYWGANTGELFF	TGTGCCAGCAGTTATTGGGGCGCGAACACCGGGGAGCTGTTTTTT
TRBV6-5	TRBJ1-6	-	-	CASSRDGGNSPLHF	TGTGCCAGCAGTCGGGACGGGGGAAATTCACCCCTCCACTTT
TRBV6-5	TRBJ1-3	-	-	CASSYGGAGNTIYF	TGTGCCAGCAGTTACGGAGGGGCTGGAAACACCATATATTTT
TRBV7-3	TRBJ2-7	-	-	CASSLAQGNEQYF	TGTGCCAGCAGCTTAGCCCAGGGGAACGAGCAGTACTTC
TRBV5-1	TRBJ2-3	-	TRBD2	CASSPVGGGNTDTQYF	TGCGCCAGCTCCCCTGTCGGGGGAGGGAACACAGATACGCAGTATTTT
TRBV25-1	TRBJ2-7	-	TRBD1	CASSARTGASSYEQYF	TGTGCCAGCAGTGCCAGGACAGGGGCAAGCTCCTACGAGCAGTACTTC
TRBV27	TRBJ1-1	-	-	CASSLYPGEAFF	TGTGCCAGCAGTTTATATCCGGGTGAAGCTTTCTTT
TRBV28	TRBJ2-1	-	TRBD2	CASSPGLAGGFSSYNEQFF	TGTGCCAGCAGCCCGGGACTAGCGGGAGGGTTTTCCTCCTACAATGAGCAGTTCTTC
TRBV6-1	TRBJ2-1	-	-	CASSDNARNSYNEQFF	TGTGCCAGCAGTGATAATGCGCGAAACTCCTACAATGAGCAGTTCTTC
TRBV28	TRBJ2-2	-	-	CASSLWYGELFF	TGTGCCAGCAGTTTATGGTACGGGGAGCTGTTTTTT
TRBV19	TRBJ1-1	-	TRBD1	CASDDRGLNTEAFF	TGTGCCAGCGATGACAGGGGGCTGAACACTGAAGCTTTCTTT
TRBV28	TRBJ1-1	few	-	CASTVAQPGIMAFF	TGTGCCAGTACGGTGGCACAACCGGGGATAATGGCTTTCTTT
TRBV5-1	TRBJ2-3	-	-	CASSLAGTDTQYF	TGCGCCAGCAGCTTGGCGGGCACAGATACGCAGTATTTT
TRBV6-5	TRBJ2-2	once	-	CASSHYSVNTGELFF	TGTGCCAGCAGCCACTATAGCGTTAACACCGGGGAGCTGTTTTTT